This passage covers 22 T cell receptor beta chains from one sample sequenced in a study of T cell responses to AZD1222 COVID-19 vaccine. Libraries were prepared by immunoSEQ multiplex PCR; TCRdb keeps only in-frame clonotypes and omits some of them. The data show about 130,000 clones, roughly 92% seen once. The specimen comprised peripheral blood, sampled 28 days after the second AZD1222 dose. The receptors come from an adult who received the AZD1222 COVID-19 vaccine.

Comments on this clone: This same CDR3 is encoded by further DNA sequences in the sample. The gene calls are TRBV4-3 and TRBJ1-4, with D possibly being TRBD1 (5 bases). Germline V gene data show CDR1 as LGHNA and CDR2 as YSLEER. The CDR3 runs to 15 residues. Deletions cut 0 bases from V and 5 bases from J, with 10 bases between. This chain's CDR3 is CASSQDRVWNEKLFF. For the CDR3, the DNA is TGCGCCAGCAGCCAAGACAGGGTATGGAATGAAAAACTGTTTTTT.

This chain uses TRBV6-4 with TRBJ1-2; D is undetermined. The CDR3 runs 14 residues. Deletions cut 9 bases from V and 7 bases from J, with 21 bases between. Germline V gene lookup returns CDR1 MRHNA and CDR2 SNTAGT. CDR3 sequence: CASSLTEEDSGYTF. CDR3 sequence (DNA): TGTGCCAGTAGTTTAACCGAAGAAGACTCTGGCTACACCTTC.

The chain carries TRBV24-1 and TRBJ1-2, with TRBD1 as a possible D gene (6 bases). This CDR3 contains 15 residues. The ends were cut back, 9 bases at V and 2 bases at J, with 18 bases in the middle. CDR1 and CDR2 from the germline V gene are KGHDR and SFDVKD. The CDR3 nucleotides read TGTGCCACCGCCCCCGGGACACCTCTAAACTATGGCTACACCTTC. Protein sequence: CATAPGTPLNYGYTF.

The genes are TRBV2 and TRBJ1-1; D remains ambiguous. Germline V lookup: CDR1 SNHLY, CDR2 FYNNEI. The V and J ends lost 2 bases and 8 bases respectively, with 9 bases between them. The CDR3 totals 12 residues. In DNA form, the CDR3 reads TGTGCCAGCAGTGAATCCAGGAGGGAAGCTTTCTTT. Translation: CASSESRREAFF.

As concerns this clone: This specimen includes other DNA sequences encoding the same CDR3. The chain joins TRBV6-6 to TRBJ2-5, with D possibly TRBD2 on 5 matching bases. V lost 5 bases and J lost 7, with 17 bases in between. The CDR3 runs to 14 residues. Per the germline V gene, CDR1 is MNHNY and CDR2 is SVGAGI (reference sequence). The CDR3 is CASSPGPPGGTQYF. Written as DNA, the CDR3 is TGTGCCAGCAGTCCCGGGCCCCCCGGAGGGACCCAGTACTTC.

The gene calls are TRBV9 and TRBJ1-3; D may be TRBD1 (5 bases). The CDR3 loop spans 17 amino acids. The V end was cut by 0 bases, the J end by 4 bases, with 17 bases between. Germline values: CDR1 SGDLS, CDR2 YYNGEE. In DNA form, the CDR3 reads TGTGCCAGCAGCGTAGGGGGGTTGACGGGCGGCGGAAACACCATATATTTT. This translates into CASSVGGLTGGGNTIYF.

This clone was seen a single time. The chain carries TRBV7-9 and TRBJ1-6, with 8 bases lining up with TRBD1. With V trimmed by 5 bases and J by 0 bases, 6 bases remained unmatched. Germline V gene data show CDR1 as SEHNR and CDR2 as FQNEAQ (reference sequence). The CDR3 runs 17 residues. DNA for the CDR3: TGTGCCAGCAGCGTCCGGACAGGGAGCTCCTATAATTCACCCCTCCACTTT. Encoded protein: CASSVRTGSSYNSPLHF.

The rearrangement joins TRBV27 to TRBJ1-1; D not resolved. Per the germline V gene, CDR1 is MNHEY and CDR2 is SMNVEV (reference sequence). This CDR3 contains 14 residues. The ends were cut back, 6 bases at V and 4 bases at J, with 15 bases in the middle. CDR3 loop: CASRLDGRSTEAFF. CDR3 in DNA: TGTGCCAGCAGACTGGACGGGAGGAGCACTGAAGCTTTCTTT.

The rearrangement links TRBV6-5 to TRBJ2-1, with 8 positions matching TRBD2. The CDR3 totals 16 residues. CDR1 is MNHEY, CDR2 SVGAGI, per germline. V gave up 2 bases and J gave up 5 bases; unmatched junction bases: 8. The CDR3 protein is CASSYLGAGDHNEQFF. CDR3 DNA: TGTGCCAGCAGTTACCTCGGAGCGGGAGATCACAATGAGCAGTTCTTC.

This chain uses TRBV27 with TRBJ2-7; 15 nucleotides match TRBD2. Germline CDR1 and CDR2: MNHEY and SMNVEV (reference sequence). The V segment lost 4 bases and the J segment 0 bases; nucleotides outside the gene matches: 16. The CDR3 totals 21 residues. The DNA for the CDR3 is TGTGCCAGCAGTTCCCACAGGGGCAGGGGGACTAGCGGGAGGAGCTCCTACGAGCAGTACTTC. Translated, it gives CASSSHRGRGTSGRSSYEQYF.

This chain uses TRBV7-2 with TRBJ2-2; D not certain. Germline CDR1 SGHTA, CDR2 FQGNSA. Trimming removed 5 bases from V and 8 bases from J, with 9 bases in between. This CDR3 region has 12 residues. DNA of the CDR3: TGTGCCAGCAGCCCCCTTGGGGGGGAGCTGTTTTTT. It encodes CASSPLGGELFF.

The CDR3 DNA reads as TGTGCCAGTAGGACTAGCGGCTACAATGAGCAGTTCTTC. It specifies CASRTSGYNEQFF. The chain employs TRBV27 and TRBJ2-1; 10 nucleotides align to TRBD2. V trimming: 9 bases; J trimming: 3 bases; junction bases outside the gene matches: 2. This CDR3 comprises 13 residues. The germline V gene encodes CDR1 MNHEY and CDR2 SMNVEV (reference sequence).

This clone was found a few times. The rearrangement links TRBV7-9 to TRBJ2-3; 9 bases match TRBD2. Germline-derived CDR1 and CDR2 are SEHNR and FQNEAQ (reference sequence). Trimming took 5 bases from V and 3 from J; bases not matched to a gene: 3. This CDR3 comprises 14 residues. The CDR3 here is CASSLTSGTDTQYF. Here the CDR3 DNA reads TGTGCCAGCAGCCTTACTAGCGGGACAGATACGCAGTATTTT.

The J gene is TRBJ1-2, the V gene TRBV7-9; tentatively, D is TRBD1 (5 bases). The V end was cut by 6 bases, the J end by 7 bases, with 15 bases between. The CDR3 length is 13 residues. Germline V gives CDR1 SEHNR, CDR2 FQNEAQ (reference sequence). In DNA form, the CDR3 reads TGTGCCAGCAGATCCGGGGGGAGGGCTGGCTACACCTTC. Translating it yields CASRSGGRAGYTF.

The chain employs TRBV5-1 and TRBJ2-1, with D perhaps being TRBD1 or TRBD2 (5 bases each). V was clipped by 5 bases and J by 10 bases, with 13 bases between them. CDR3 length: 12 residues. Germline loops: CDR1 SGHRS, CDR2 YFSETQ. CDR3: CASSGREYEQFF. CDR3 nucleotides: TGCGCCAGCAGTGGCAGGGAGTACGAGCAGTTCTTC.

The gene calls are TRBV30 and TRBJ1-4; D is unresolved. V was clipped by 4 bases and J by 8 bases, with 14 bases between them. Germline assignment: CDR1 GTSNPN and CDR2 SVGIG (reference sequence). The CDR3 is 13 amino acids. The CDR3: CAWTSGGQEKLFF. The CDR3 region has the DNA TGTGCCTGGACATCGGGAGGGCAAGAAAAACTGTTTTTT.

This clone occurred a few times. The chain carries TRBV7-2 and TRBJ1-3; D gene unclear. Germline-derived CDR1 and CDR2 are SGHTA and FQGNSA. The ends were cut back, 0 bases at V and 0 bases at J, with 6 bases in the middle. CDR3 length: 15 residues. The CDR3 DNA reads as TGTGCCAGCAGCTTAGCGTCTAGCTCTGGAAACACCATATATTTT. This sequence encodes CASSLASSSGNTIYF.

As to this clone: The junction differs from germline at one of its ends, possibly a read error. This rearrangement joins TRBV9 to TRBJ2-5; the D is unclear. Germline V gene lookup returns CDR1 SGDLS and CDR2 YYNGEE. The CDR3 length is 13 residues. The CDR3 DNA reads TGTGCCAGCAGCGTATGGGGTCAAGGGACCCAGTACTTC. It specifies CASSVWGQGTQYF.

The chain has TRBV13 and TRBJ1-2; D possibly corresponds to TRBD1 (5 bases). This CDR3 is 15 amino acids long. Trimming removed 5 bases from V and 2 bases from J, with 15 bases in between. Germline V gene sequence: CDR1 PRHDT, CDR2 FYEKMQ (reference sequence). CDR3 DNA sequence: TGTGCCAGCAGCCTCGAACCTGGGACCAACTATGGCTACACCTTC. Translated: CASSLEPGTNYGYTF.

This clone was counted a single time. This chain links TRBV7-7 with TRBJ2-1; D gene unclear. With 5 bases removed from V and 6 bases from J, the gap between germline ends came to 11 bases. Germline V CDR1 and CDR2: SSHAT, FNYEAQ (reference sequence). The CDR3 is 13 amino acids. The CDR3 bases are TGTGCCAGCAGCATGGGCCGCCCCAATGAGCAGTTCTTC. Translating gives CASSMGRPNEQFF.

The gene calls are TRBV24-1 and TRBJ1-4; no firm D call. The length of the CDR3 is 12 residues. Germline CDR1 is KGHDR and CDR2 is SFDVKD. V gave up 3 bases and J gave up 10 bases, with 8 bases separating them. CDR3 nucleotide sequence: TGTGCCACCAGTGATGGAGTGGGAAAACTGTTTTTT. Its translation: CATSDGVGKLFF.

V gene TRBV9 combines with J gene TRBJ1-2; D ambiguous. Germline V gene lookup returns CDR1 SGDLS and CDR2 YYNGEE. V was clipped by 0 bases and J by 7 bases, with 4 bases between them. CDR3 size: 11 residues. CDR3: CASSVGTGYTF. In DNA, the CDR3 is TGTGCCAGCAGCGTAGGCACTGGCTACACCTTC.